These 29 T cell receptor beta chains were all obtained from the same sample, sequenced in a study of graft-versus-host responses after intestinal transplantation. Their specific antigens are unknown. TCRdb keeps only in-frame clones here, not all; method: immunoSEQ multiplex PCR. The sample comprises under 100,000 clones, approximately 78% of which are singletons, and approximately 0.78% rests with the top ten. The sequences come from unstimulated CD4+ T cells sorted from spleen or lymph node cells, collected before intestinal transplant. All receptors derive from a human donor who received an intestinal transplant.

The chain carries TRBV18 and TRBJ2-3; D gene uncertain. CDR3 size: 14 residues. Trimming cost V 5 bases and J 1 base, with 10 bases left between them. Germline lookup yields CDR1 KGHSH and CDR2 LQKENI. CDR3 in amino acids: CASSTTAGTDTQYF. CDR3 DNA sequence: TGTGCCAGCTCAACAACCGCGGGCACAGATACGCAGTATTTT. Drawing the rest from reference TRBV18 and TRBJ2-3, the complete variable domain is NAGVMQNPRHLVRRRGQEARLRCSPMKGHSHVYWYRQLPEEGLKFMVYLQKENIIDESGMPKERFSAEFPKEGPSILRIQQVVRGDSAAYFCASSTTAGTDTQYFGPGTRLTVL.

This clone is a singleton in its sample. The gene calls are TRBV18 and TRBJ1-1; 8 bases match TRBD1. The CDR3 is 12 residues long. The V gene's germline CDR1 is KGHSH and CDR2 LQKENI. J was trimmed by 8 bases and V by 1 base; bases with no gene match: 0. CDR3 amino acids: CASSPRTGEAFF. CDR3 nucleotides: TGTGCCAGCTCACCACGGACAGGGGAAGCTTTCTTT.

The genes are TRBV10-3 and TRBJ1-6; TRBD1 matches 7 bases. CDR1 ENHRY and CDR2 SYGVKD come from the germline V gene. The V gene end was trimmed by 2 bases and the J gene end by 8 bases; junction bases not matched to a gene: 3. The CDR3 has 14 residues. The CDR3 region is CAISERDRDSPLHF. In nucleotides, the CDR3 is TGTGCCATCAGTGAGCGTGACAGGGATTCACCCCTCCACTTT.

V is TRBV6-5 and J is TRBJ1-2, with a tentative D call TRBD1 (6 bases). Germline V gene data show CDR1 as MNHEY and CDR2 as SVGAGI. Deletions cut 6 bases from V and 5 bases from J, with 16 bases between. The CDR3 consists of 14 residues. The CDR3 region has the DNA TGTGCCAGCAGGCGAGCCGGGACAATTTATGGCTACACCTTC. This encodes CASRRAGTIYGYTF.

On this clone itself: This same CDR3 is encoded by further DNA sequences in the sample. The chain uses TRBV15 and TRBJ2-1, with 10 bases aligning to TRBD1. This CDR3 spans 16 amino acids. Germline V gene lookup returns CDR1 LNHNV and CDR2 YYDKDF (reference sequence). J gave up 4 bases and V 1 base, and 4 bases lay outside the gene matches. In DNA form, the CDR3 reads TGTGCCACCAGCAGAGTCGGGACAGGGGTTTACAATGAGCAGTTCTTC. Protein: CATSRVGTGVYNEQFF. The whole variable domain, remainder taken from reference TRBV15 and TRBJ2-1, is DAMVIQNPRYQVTQFGKPVTLSCSQTLNHNVMYWYQQKSSQAPKLLFHYYDKDFNNEADTPDNFQSRRPNTSFCFLDIRSPGLGDTAMYLCATSRVGTGVYNEQFFGPGTRLTVL.

The CDR3: CASSITTRSGTYNEQFF. DNA for the CDR3: TGTGCCAGTAGTATCACCACGAGGTCGGGGACTTACAATGAGCAGTTCTTC. The chain is built from TRBV19 and TRBJ2-1; D is possibly TRBD2 (6 bases). This CDR3 contains 17 residues. Germline V gives CDR1 LNHDA, CDR2 SQIVND (reference sequence). The germline V and J ends were trimmed by 3 bases and 4 bases, with 19 bases remaining between them.

The sample holds a few counts of this clone. V and J are TRBV5-1 and TRBJ1-1; possibly TRBD1 for D (5 bases). Germline loops: CDR1 SGHRS, CDR2 YFSETQ. The ends were cut back, 6 bases at V and 0 bases at J, with 15 bases in the middle. The CDR3 totals 15 residues. CDR3 coding DNA: TGCGCCAGCACCCCGGGGGGTTTGCTGAACACTGAAGCTTTCTTT. This sequence encodes CASTPGGLLNTEAFF.

V is TRBV2 and J is TRBJ1-2; tentative D call: TRBD1 (5 bases). The CDR3 sequence is 15 residues long. V lost 0 bases and J 4 bases, leaving 12 bases between the germline ends. Per the germline V gene, CDR1 is SNHLY and CDR2 is FYNNEI. The CDR3 loop reads CASSEAWGVLYGYTF. The CDR3 nucleotides are TGTGCCAGCAGTGAAGCATGGGGGGTGCTCTATGGCTACACCTTC.

V usage is TRBV10-1 and J usage is TRBJ2-4, with a possible D match to TRBD1 (5 bases). CDR3 length equals 15 residues. The ends were cut back, 3 bases at V and 1 base at J, with 10 bases in the middle. Germline V gene sequence: CDR1 WNHNN, CDR2 SYGVQD (reference sequence). The CDR3 coding sequence is TGCGCCAGCAGTGACAGGGTGAGTGCCAAAAACATTCAGTACTTC. Its protein product is CASSDRVSAKNIQYF.

This sequence joins TRBV28 and TRBJ1-5, with unresolved D. The ends were cut back, 6 bases at V and 1 base at J, with 10 bases in the middle. The length of the CDR3 is 14 residues. Germline V CDR1 and CDR2: MDHEN, SYDVKM. CDR3 coding DNA: TGTGCCAGCAGGGCCGAGCGGAGCAATCAGCCCCAGCATTTT. Translated, it gives CASRAERSNQPQHF.

This clone came up once. This chain links TRBV27 with TRBJ2-3; D not certain. Germline V gives CDR1 MNHEY, CDR2 SMNVEV (reference sequence). The CDR3 extends over 12 amino acids. The ends were cut back, 5 bases at V and 6 bases at J, with 9 bases in the middle. CDR3 DNA sequence: TGTGCCAGCAGTGAAGGCGGCGATACGCAGTATTTT. Translation: CASSEGGDTQYF.

The V call is TRBV28, the J call TRBJ1-3; TRBD1 aligns across 7 bases. V shed 8 bases and J 5 bases; nucleotides not matched to a gene: 9. The CDR3 extends over 14 amino acids. In germline, CDR1 is MDHEN, CDR2 SYDVKM. In nucleotides, the CDR3 is TGTGCCAGCGGCGCCCGGACAGGTAGAAACACCATATATTTT. Translating gives CASGARTGRNTIYF.

This clone was seen a few times. The V gene is TRBV4-1, the J gene TRBJ1-3; unclear D gene. There are 16 residues in the CDR3. V dropped 3 bases and J dropped 2 bases, with 14 bases sitting between them. CDR1 is MGHRA and CDR2 is YSYEKL in the germline V gene. CDR3 in amino acids: CASSQVLRETGNTIYF. In nucleotides, the CDR3 is TGCGCCAGCAGCCAGGTCCTGAGGGAAACTGGAAACACCATATATTTT.

This clone was recorded only once. The chain joins TRBV28 to TRBJ2-3, with D possibly TRBD1 on 6 matching bases. The ends were cut back, 2 bases at V and 2 bases at J, with 20 bases in the middle. Germline CDR1 MDHEN, CDR2 SYDVKM. The CDR3 is made up of 18 amino acids. CDR3 bases: TGTGCCAGCAGTTTAACCCTAGACAGGCCCCTCCACACAGATACGCAGTATTTT. Amino acids: CASSLTLDRPLHTDTQYF.

This chain connects TRBV5-1 to TRBJ1-1; possible D gene TRBD1, 5 bases. Germline values: CDR1 SGHRS, CDR2 YFSETQ. Trimming removed 1 base at V and 4 bases at J, with 8 bases between. This CDR3 contains 13 residues. The CDR3 reads CASSLRTGTEAFF. The CDR3 DNA reads as TGCGCCAGCAGCTTGAGAACAGGCACTGAAGCTTTCTTT.

The chain joins TRBV6-1 to TRBJ1-1; 10 nucleotides line up with TRBD1. Per germline, CDR1 MNHNS and CDR2 SASEGT. The CDR3 runs 14 residues. The junction had 6 bases not matched to a gene; V was cut back by 4 bases and J by 7 bases. CDR3 coding DNA: TGTGCCAGCAGTGGGACAGGGGGGGATGGTGAAGCTTTCTTT. This sequence encodes CASSGTGGDGEAFF.

The chain is built from TRBV10-3 and TRBJ2-6; the match to TRBD1 covers 9 bases. V lost 4 bases to trimming and J lost 6 bases; unmatched junction nucleotides: 4. The CDR3 is 15 residues long. Germline lookup yields CDR1 ENHRY and CDR2 SYGVKD. CDR3 nucleotide sequence: TGTGCCATCAGTGGGCGGACAGGGGAGGCCAACGTCCTGACTTTC. Translation: CAISGRTGEANVLTF.

The J gene is TRBJ2-7, the V gene TRBV30; the D is unclear. There are 12 residues in the CDR3. Between the trimmed V and J ends, which lost 2 bases and 1 base, there was a span of 6 bases. CDR1 is GTSNPN, CDR2 SVGIG, per germline (reference sequence). The CDR3 here is CAWSPGSYEQYF. DNA for the CDR3: TGTGCCTGGAGTCCGGGTTCCTACGAGCAGTACTTC.

The rearrangement links TRBV30 to TRBJ1-6; D is possibly TRBD1 (5 bases). V was cut by 2 bases and J by 6 bases, with 8 bases left in between. CDR3 size: 13 residues. Germline CDR1 GTSNPN, CDR2 SVGIG (reference sequence). The DNA of the CDR3 is TGTGCCTGGAGTCGGACATTTAATTCACCCCTCCACTTT. Translating it yields CAWSRTFNSPLHF. Combining the CDR3 with reference TRBV30 and TRBJ1-6 gives the whole variable domain SQTIHQWPATLVQPVGSPLSLECTVEGTSNPNLYWYRQAAGRGLQLLFYSVGIGQISSEVPQNLSASRPQDRQFILSSKKLLLSDSGFYLCAWSRTFNSPLHFGNGTRLTVT.

The CDR3 region is CAWSPRGLGVDTQYF. In DNA, the CDR3 is TGTGCCTGGAGCCCGAGGGGACTTGGGGTGGATACGCAGTATTTT. The V gene is TRBV30, the J gene TRBJ2-3, with a weak D call TRBD2 (6 bases). Trimming stripped 3 bases from V and 6 bases from J, with 19 bases between. CDR1 and CDR2 from the germline V gene are GTSNPN and SVGIG (reference sequence). The CDR3 covers 15 residues.

V is TRBV5-1 and J is TRBJ1-3; 9 bases line up with TRBD1. Trimming took 0 bases from V and 0 from J; bases not matched to a gene: 7. This CDR3 has 18 residues. From germline, CDR1 is SGHRS and CDR2 YFSETQ. This CDR3 reads CASSLGTGVLSSGNTIYF. The CDR3 bases are TGCGCCAGCAGCTTGGGGACAGGGGTTTTAAGCTCTGGAAACACCATATATTTT.

The chain is built from TRBV19 and TRBJ1-5; 7 nucleotides align to TRBD1. V shed 6 bases and J 4 bases; nucleotides not matched to a gene: 15. The CDR3 is 17 amino acids. Germline assignment: CDR1 LNHDA and CDR2 SQIVND (reference sequence). CDR3 nucleotides: TGTGCCAGTAGCCAGAGACAGGGACTTAGATGGAATCAGCCCCAGCATTTT. As protein: CASSQRQGLRWNQPQHF.

V and J are TRBV19 and TRBJ1-2; 10 nucleotides line up with TRBD1. The CDR3 is made up of 14 amino acids. The V segment lost 4 bases and the J segment 4 bases; nucleotides outside the gene matches: 3. Germline V CDR1 and CDR2: LNHDA, SQIVND (reference sequence). The chain's CDR3 is CASSRTGGIYGYTF. As DNA, the CDR3 is TGTGCCAGTAGTAGGACAGGGGGAATCTATGGCTACACCTTC.

The CDR3 protein is CASSRGGSGGHNEQFF. The DNA of the CDR3 is TGTGCCAGCTCACGTGGCGGTAGCGGGGGACACAATGAGCAGTTCTTC. The rearrangement links TRBV18 to TRBJ2-1, with TRBD2 matching over 9 bases. CDR3 length: 16 residues. V lost 4 bases, J lost 5 bases, and 9 bases stayed unmatched. Germline V gene lookup returns CDR1 KGHSH and CDR2 LQKENI. Full variable domain (remainder filled in from reference TRBV18 and TRBJ2-1): NAGVMQNPRHLVRRRGQEARLRCSPMKGHSHVYWYRQLPEEGLKFMVYLQKENIIDESGMPKERFSAEFPKEGPSILRIQQVVRGDSAAYFCASSRGGSGGHNEQFFGPGTRLTVL.

This sequence joins TRBV11-2 and TRBJ1-5; TRBD1 agrees at 10 bases. Per the germline V gene, CDR1 is SGHAT and CDR2 is FQNNGV. V shed 5 bases, J shed 0 bases, and the junction held 4 bases outside the gene matches. The CDR3 spans 16 residues. In DNA, the CDR3 is TGTGCCAGCAGCGCGGACAGGGGGAATAGCAATCAGCCCCAGCATTTT. Protein: CASSADRGNSNQPQHF.

J is TRBJ1-2 and V is TRBV11-1; possibly TRBD1 for D (5 bases). V lost 1 base and J 8 bases, leaving 11 bases between the germline ends. The germline CDR1 and CDR2 sequences are SGHAT and FQDESV (reference sequence). The CDR3 has 13 residues. CDR3 in DNA: TGTGCCAGCAGCTTAGAGGGGAATCGCGGCTACACCTTC. It specifies CASSLEGNRGYTF.

The V gene is TRBV9, the J gene TRBJ2-5, with D unresolved. CDR1 and CDR2 (germline): SGDLS, YYNGEE. The CDR3 loop spans 13 amino acids. V was trimmed by 4 bases and J by 2 bases, leaving 9 bases between them. Here the CDR3 reads CASSSGIQETQYF. The CDR3, as DNA: TGTGCCAGCAGCTCAGGAATTCAAGAGACCCAGTACTTC.

The chain has TRBV5-1 and TRBJ2-3; TRBD2 might be the D (6 bases). The ends were cut back, 4 bases at V and 0 bases at J, with 12 bases in the middle. The CDR3 contains 15 residues. Germline CDR1 reads SGHRS; CDR2 reads YFSETQ. This CDR3 reads CASSIIGRSTDTQYF. DNA for the CDR3: TGCGCCAGCAGCATTATCGGGAGAAGCACAGATACGCAGTATTTT.

The chain recombines TRBV15 with TRBJ2-3; D may be TRBD2 (5 bases). Germline CDR1 is LNHNV and CDR2 is YYDKDF (reference sequence). This CDR3 comprises 12 residues. V lost 0 bases and J lost 14, with 12 bases in between. This CDR3 is CATSRDLEAWYF. For the CDR3, the DNA is TGTGCCACCAGCAGAGATTTGGAGGCATGGTATTTT.